The 11 T cell receptor beta chains below come from one sample, sequenced in a study of blood T cell repertoires in COVID-19. The data were produced by immunoSEQ multiplex PCR, yet TCRdb's version contains in-frame clones alone and is incomplete. The sample has about 180,000 clones, 85% to 90% seen once. The sample comprised peripheral blood. The receptor source for this set is a woman in her seventies with COVID-19, enrolled during active disease.

The chain combines TRBV30 with TRBJ2-6, with 7 nucleotides matching TRBD1. The CDR3 length is 15 residues. V was pared by 7 bases and J by 0 bases, with 6 bases of the junction left unmatched. Germline-derived CDR1 and CDR2 are GTSNPN and SVGIG (reference sequence). CDR3 in amino acids: CASDRVGSGANVLTF. In DNA form, the CDR3 reads TGTGCCTCCGACAGGGTGGGCTCTGGGGCCAACGTCCTGACTTTC.

The rearrangement joins TRBV19 to TRBJ2-7, with D maybe TRBD1 (6 bases). This CDR3 contains 16 residues. The V gene's germline CDR1 is LNHDA and CDR2 SQIVND (reference sequence). V was clipped by 1 base and J by 1 base, with 14 bases between them. CDR3 coding DNA: TGTGCCAGTAGTATAGTCGGGACACCAGAATCCTACGAGCAGTACTTC. This translates into CASSIVGTPESYEQYF.

The gene calls are TRBV6-1 and TRBJ2-7; 10 bases fit TRBD2. The CDR3 contains 16 residues. Losses at the gene ends were 1 base for V and 3 bases for J; bases not matched to a gene: 6. CDR1 MNHNS and CDR2 SASEGT come from the germline V gene. The CDR3 coding sequence is TGTGCCAGCAGTGAAGGGGCTAGCGGGAGTCTCTACGAGCAGTACTTC. The encoded protein is CASSEGASGSLYEQYF.

The V gene is TRBV19, the J gene TRBJ2-5; 14 bases align to TRBD2. Looked up from germline, CDR1 is LNHDA and CDR2 is SQIVND (reference sequence). The CDR3 covers 16 residues. V lost 3 bases to trimming and J lost 4 bases; unmatched junction nucleotides: 4. This CDR3 is CASSMTSGRASETQYF. DNA for the CDR3: TGTGCCAGTAGTATGACTAGCGGGAGGGCCTCAGAGACCCAGTACTTC.

V gene TRBV6-5 combines with J gene TRBJ2-7; possible D gene TRBD2, 6 bases. The CDR3 consists of 16 residues. V gave up 0 bases and J gave up 1 base, with 13 bases separating them. CDR1 and CDR2 (germline): MNHEY, SVGAGI. DNA of the CDR3: TGTGCCAGCAGTTACTCGTGGAGGGGTTCTTCCTACGAGCAGTACTTC. Translated, it gives CASSYSWRGSSYEQYF.

The gene calls are TRBV4-2 and TRBJ2-1, with 9 bases aligning to TRBD2. Germline trimming cut 2 bases from V and 14 bases from J; bases unmatched to any gene: 13. The CDR3 sequence is 15 residues long. The germline V gene encodes CDR1 LGHNA and CDR2 YNFKEQ. The CDR3, as DNA: TGTGCCAGCAGCCAAAATAGGGCTAGCGGGGTAACGGAGTTCTTC. It specifies CASSQNRASGVTEFF.

This clone was detected only a few times. CDR3 residues: CASSRARGSGSQPQHF. DNA for the CDR3: TGTGCCAGCAGCAGAGCGAGGGGGTCGGGCAGCCAGCCCCAGCATTTT. This chain uses TRBV21-1 with TRBJ1-5; TRBD1 is taken as the D call from the table, unchecked against the DNA. TRBV21-1 is reported as a pseudogene. This CDR3 spans 16 amino acids.

This clone was seen just once. The J gene is TRBJ1-1, the V gene TRBV6-2 or TRBV6-3; the match to TRBD1 covers 8 bases. V lost 2 bases and J lost 11; bases outside the gene matches: 7. The CDR3 extends over 13 amino acids. Germline V CDR1 and CDR2: MNHEY, SVGEGT. Here the CDR3 reads CASSYPDREDAFF. The CDR3 DNA reads as TGTGCCAGCAGTTACCCGGACAGGGAAGACGCTTTCTTT.

This chain uses TRBV24-1 with TRBJ2-3; D is undetermined. Germline CDR1 is KGHDR and CDR2 is SFDVKD. This CDR3 is 14 amino acids long. V lost 3 bases and J 3 bases, leaving 9 bases between the germline ends. The CDR3, as DNA: TGTGCCACCAGTGATCCGGGTCGAACAGATACGCAGTATTTT. This gives the protein CATSDPGRTDTQYF.

This clone was seen a single time. The chain combines TRBV28 with TRBJ2-3, with 7 nucleotides matching TRBD2. The CDR3 totals 14 residues. The V gene's germline CDR1 is MDHEN and CDR2 SYDVKM. J gave up 1 base and V 3 bases, and 1 base lay outside the gene matches. The DNA for the CDR3 is TGTGCCAGCAGTTTCCTAGCGGGCACAGATACGCAGTATTTT. It specifies CASSFLAGTDTQYF.

J is TRBJ2-7 and V is TRBV4-1; D perhaps matches TRBD1 (6 bases). CDR1 MGHRA and CDR2 YSYEKL come from the germline V gene. CDR3 length: 16 residues. V lost 1 base to trimming and J lost 1 base, with 14 bases between them. The CDR3 loop is CASSQVERDISYEQYF. The CDR3 DNA is TGCGCCAGCAGCCAAGTTGAAAGGGACATTTCCTACGAGCAGTACTTC.